These 18 T cell receptor beta chains came from one sample sequenced in a study of cytomegalovirus exposure and HLA in healthy donors. The PCR was carried out with 60 Vbeta primers and 13 Jbeta primers. Sequenced by immunoSEQ multiplex PCR; TCRdb stores in-frame clones only, minus some. The repertoire includes some 160,000 clones, approximately 80% of them detected once, and around 1.6% sits in the top ten. The sample was PBMCs. These receptors originate from a woman aged 25-40 years in good health and CMV-seronegative.

The gene calls are TRBV5-1 and TRBJ1-2; perhaps TRBD1 as D (5 bases). The V end lost 0 bases, the J end lost 4 bases, and 13 bases lay between the germline ends. The CDR3 spans 15 residues. Per germline, CDR1 SGHRS and CDR2 YFSETQ. DNA of the CDR3: TGCGCCAGCAGCTTGGAAAGGGGAATTCTCTATGGCTACACCTTC. Translated: CASSLERGILYGYTF.

The chain has TRBV27 and TRBJ2-3, with 7 bases aligning to TRBD1. After removal of 8 bases from V and 4 bases from J, the junction contained 15 bases not matched to a gene. This CDR3 has 16 residues. The germline gives CDR1 MNHEY, CDR2 SMNVEV (reference sequence). The CDR3 sequence: CASWKVTGSAPDTQYF. The CDR3 DNA follows: TGTGCCAGCTGGAAAGTGACAGGGTCCGCCCCAGATACGCAGTATTTT.

J is TRBJ1-6 and V is TRBV13; tentative D call: TRBD1 (6 bases). The CDR3 totals 15 residues. The germline V gene has CDR1 PRHDT and CDR2 FYEKMQ (reference sequence). V was cut by 8 bases and J by 7 bases, with 18 bases left in between. The CDR3, as DNA: TGTGCCAGCTCCGGGAGGGGGTTTTTGAATTCACCCCTCCACTTT. This encodes CASSGRGFLNSPLHF.

The rearrangement uses TRBV30 and TRBJ1-2; a possible D gene is TRBD1 (6 bases). Per germline, CDR1 GTSNPN and CDR2 SVGIG (reference sequence). CDR3 length: 12 amino acids. Trimming pared 7 bases from V and 8 bases from J, leaving 17 bases between. CDR3 sequence (DNA): TGTGCCTTCTTTTGGGGGGGCTGGGGCTACACCTTC. Protein product: CAFFWGGWGYTF.

On this clone: The CDR3 ends on some other residue instead of the conserved phenylalanine or tryptophan, so this is likely a read error. The V gene is TRBV2, the J gene TRBJ1-3, with D unresolved. The CDR3 loop spans 13 amino acids. The germline gives CDR1 SNHLY, CDR2 FYNNEI. The CDR3 loop reads CATSPERGNTIYS. The DNA for the CDR3 is TGTGCCACCTCCCCGGAGCGGGGAAATACCATATATTCT.

On this clone: The same CDR3 can be traced to other DNA sequences in this sample. V is TRBV7-2 and J is TRBJ1-1; no clear D. V was cut by 1 base and J by 5 bases, with 8 bases left in between. CDR1 is SGHTA and CDR2 is FQGNSA in the germline V gene. The CDR3 contains 13 residues. The CDR3 region is CASSLVPGTEAFF. DNA of the CDR3: TGTGCCAGCAGCTTAGTTCCGGGGACTGAAGCTTTCTTT.

V gene TRBV11-2 combines with J gene TRBJ1-2, with 7 bases identical to TRBD1. CDR3 length equals 13 residues. Germline V gene lookup returns CDR1 SGHAT and CDR2 FQNNGV. Trimming removed 6 bases from V and 5 bases from J; junction bases left unmatched: 6. The DNA for the CDR3 is TGTGCCAGCAGTTCCCGGACAGGTTATGGCTACACCTTC. Its protein product is CASSSRTGYGYTF.

The V call is TRBV9, the J call TRBJ1-2, with 9 positions matching TRBD1. This CDR3 contains 13 residues. Germline V CDR1 and CDR2: SGDLS, YYNGEE. The ends lost 3 bases at V and 13 bases at J; junction bases unmatched: 10. CDR3 DNA: TGTGCCAGCAGCGCAAGTTCTTGGACAGGGGTCACCTTC. This gives the protein CASSASSWTGVTF.

The CDR3, as DNA: TGTGCCAGCAGTGCCAGGACAGGGCTTGGGCAGCCCCAGCATTTT. Residues: CASSARTGLGQPQHF. This rearrangement joins TRBV6-5 to TRBJ1-5; 8 nucleotides match TRBD1. Per the germline V gene, CDR1 is MNHEY and CDR2 is SVGAGI. The ends lost 5 bases at V and 7 bases at J; junction bases unmatched: 10. This CDR3 spans 15 amino acids.

This clone was picked up a small number of times. V is TRBV5-1 and J is TRBJ2-7, with D perhaps matching TRBD1 (5 bases). Germline loops: CDR1 SGHRS, CDR2 YFSETQ. This CDR3 comprises 14 residues. Trimming stripped 5 bases from V and 3 bases from J, with 15 bases between. CDR3 nucleotides: TGCGCCAGCAGGCATGAACAGGAATACTACGAGCAGTACTTC. Translation gives CASRHEQEYYEQYF.

The V and J genes are TRBV5-4 and TRBJ2-7; D ambiguous. V was pared by 6 bases and J by 4 bases, with 14 bases between. This CDR3 has 13 amino acids. CDR1 SGHNT and CDR2 YYREEE come from the germline V gene (reference sequence). The CDR3 loop reads CASTSGPLYEQYF. The DNA for the CDR3 is TGTGCCAGCACCTCAGGTCCGCTGTACGAGCAGTACTTC.

This clone was counted only a few times. The V call is TRBV4-3, the J call TRBJ1-3, with TRBD1 matching over 9 bases. From germline, CDR1 is LGHNA and CDR2 YSLEER. CDR3 size: 17 residues. Trimming cost V 1 base and J 6 bases; bases outside gene matches: 10. CDR3 amino acids: CASSQGIRTGAENTIYF. The DNA of the CDR3 is TGCGCCAGCAGCCAAGGAATAAGGACAGGGGCTGAAAACACCATATATTTT.

The chain joins TRBV27 to TRBJ2-3; D perhaps matches TRBD2 (6 bases). Germline-derived CDR1 and CDR2 are MNHEY and SMNVEV (reference sequence). There are 15 residues in the CDR3. V lost 4 bases, J lost 4 bases, and 15 bases lay in between. Here the CDR3 DNA reads TGTGCCAGCAGTTCAGCACCTAGACTAGCAGATACGCAGTATTTT. Translated: CASSSAPRLADTQYF.

The chain recombines TRBV9 with TRBJ2-1; 12 nucleotides line up with TRBD2. Germline V lookup: CDR1 SGDLS, CDR2 YYNGEE. This CDR3 has 14 residues. V lost 4 bases and J lost 10; bases outside the gene matches: 6. CDR3 in DNA: TGTGCCAGCAGCACCGGACTAGCGGGAAGCGAGCAGTTCTTC. Translating gives CASSTGLAGSEQFF.

The chain has TRBV29-1 and TRBJ1-5; a possible D gene is TRBD1 (5 bases). Germline V lookup: CDR1 SQVTM, CDR2 ANQGSEA. The CDR3 has 15 amino acids. V was clipped by 7 bases and J by 0 bases, with 16 bases between them. DNA of the CDR3: TGCAGCGCTGCGACAGCCGGCTCTAGCAATCAGCCCCAGCATTTT. This encodes CSAATAGSSNQPQHF. The full variable domain, completed using reference TRBV29-1 and TRBJ1-5, is SAVISQKPSRDICQRGTSLTIQCQVDSQVTMMFWYRQQPGQSLTLIATANQGSEATYESGFVIDKFPISRPNLTFSTLTVSNMSPEDSSIYLCSAATAGSSNQPQHFGDGTRLSIL.

The chain is built from TRBV2 and TRBJ2-5, with 7 bases matching TRBD2. This CDR3 is built from 15 residues. V trimming: 2 bases; J trimming: 5 bases; junction bases outside the gene matches: 8. CDR1 and CDR2 (germline): SNHLY, FYNNEI. CDR3 sequence reads: CASSEKRMRGETQYF. The CDR3 nucleotides are TGTGCCAGCAGTGAAAAGCGTATGCGGGGGGAGACCCAGTACTTC.

V is TRBV28 and J is TRBJ2-7, with a tentative D call TRBD1 (6 bases). This CDR3 contains 17 residues. Trimming left V 6 bases short and J 3 bases short, with 24 bases between. Per germline, CDR1 MDHEN and CDR2 SYDVKM. The CDR3 nucleotides are TGTGCCAGCAGCCCCATTATATCCAGGGACACCGACTACGAGCAGTACTTC. As protein: CASSPIISRDTDYEQYF.

The genes are TRBV29-1 and TRBJ2-4; 9 bases agree with TRBD2. With 4 bases clipped from V and 7 bases from J, the junction kept 8 bases outside the gene matches. Germline CDR1 reads SQVTM; CDR2 reads ANQGSEA. The CDR3 consists of 14 residues. CDR3: CSVVSSGKGNIQYF. In DNA, the CDR3 is TGCAGCGTTGTCTCTAGCGGGAAAGGGAACATTCAGTACTTC.